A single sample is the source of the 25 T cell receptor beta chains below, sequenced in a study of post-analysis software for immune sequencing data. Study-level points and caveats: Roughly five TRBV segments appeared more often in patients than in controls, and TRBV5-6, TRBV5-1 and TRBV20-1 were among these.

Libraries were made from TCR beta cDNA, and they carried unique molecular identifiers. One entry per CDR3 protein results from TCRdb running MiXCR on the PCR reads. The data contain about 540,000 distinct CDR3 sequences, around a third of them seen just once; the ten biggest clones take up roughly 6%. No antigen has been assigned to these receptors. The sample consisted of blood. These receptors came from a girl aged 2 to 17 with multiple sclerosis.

This chain's CDR3 is CASTGTATEAFF. The CDR3 DNA reads as TGTGCCAGCACGGGGACAGCCACTGAAGCTTTCTTT. This rearrangement joins TRBV6-6 to TRBJ1-1, with 7 bases that match TRBD1. The CDR3 contains 12 residues. The trim removed 7 bases at V and 4 bases at J, leaving 3 bases unmatched. Germline-derived CDR1 and CDR2 are MNHNY and SVGAGI (reference sequence).

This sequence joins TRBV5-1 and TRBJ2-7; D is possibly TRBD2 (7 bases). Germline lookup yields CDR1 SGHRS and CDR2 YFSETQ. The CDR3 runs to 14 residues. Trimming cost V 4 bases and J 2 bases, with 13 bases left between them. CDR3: CASSPGGPTYEQYF. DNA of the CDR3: TGCGCCAGCAGCCCGGGGGGCCCCACCTACGAGCAGTACTTC.

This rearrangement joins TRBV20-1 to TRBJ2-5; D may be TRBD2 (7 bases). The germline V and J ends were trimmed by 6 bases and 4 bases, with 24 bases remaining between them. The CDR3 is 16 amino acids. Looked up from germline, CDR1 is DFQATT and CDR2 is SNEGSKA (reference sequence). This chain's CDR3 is CSATRGGSGTGETQYF. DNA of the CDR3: TGCAGTGCGACAAGGGGGGGATCCGGGACGGGAGAGACCCAGTACTTC.

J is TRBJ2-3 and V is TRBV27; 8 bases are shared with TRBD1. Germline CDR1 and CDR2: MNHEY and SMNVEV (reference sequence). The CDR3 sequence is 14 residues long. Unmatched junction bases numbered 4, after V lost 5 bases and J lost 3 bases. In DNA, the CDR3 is TGTGCCAGCAGTACACAGGGGGTAACAGATACGCAGTATTTT. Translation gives CASSTQGVTDTQYF.

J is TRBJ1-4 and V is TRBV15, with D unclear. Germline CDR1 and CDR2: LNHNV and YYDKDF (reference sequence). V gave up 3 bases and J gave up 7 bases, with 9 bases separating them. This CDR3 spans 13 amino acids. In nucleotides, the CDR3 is TGTGCCACCAGCAGCCCCCGGGGTGAAAAACTGTTTTTT. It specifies CATSSPRGEKLFF. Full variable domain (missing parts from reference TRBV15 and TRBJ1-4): DAMVIQNPRYQVTQFGKPVTLSCSQTLNHNVMYWYQQKSSQAPKLLFHYYDKDFNNEADTPDNFQSRRPNTSFCFLDIRSPGLGDTAMYLCATSSPRGEKLFFGSGTQLSVL.

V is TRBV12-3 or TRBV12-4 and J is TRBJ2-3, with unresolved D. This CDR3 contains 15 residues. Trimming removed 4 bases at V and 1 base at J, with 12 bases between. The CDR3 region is CASSSYYRGTDTQYF. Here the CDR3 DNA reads TGTGCCAGCAGTTCCTACTACCGAGGCACAGATACGCAGTATTTT.

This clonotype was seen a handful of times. The CDR3 spells CAISGQGTHEQYF. The CDR3 DNA follows: TGTGCCATCAGTGGACAGGGAACCCACGAGCAGTACTTC. V usage is TRBV10-3 and J usage is TRBJ2-7; 7 bases agree with TRBD1. V was clipped by 4 bases and J by 5 bases; unmatched bases: 5. CDR3 length equals 13 residues. Germline V CDR1 and CDR2: ENHRY, SYGVKD.

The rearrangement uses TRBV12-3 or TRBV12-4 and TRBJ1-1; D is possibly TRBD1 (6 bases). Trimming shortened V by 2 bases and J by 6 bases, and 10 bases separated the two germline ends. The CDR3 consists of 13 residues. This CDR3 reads CASSLSGDAEAFF. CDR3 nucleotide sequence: TGTGCCAGCAGTTTATCAGGGGACGCTGAAGCTTTCTTT.

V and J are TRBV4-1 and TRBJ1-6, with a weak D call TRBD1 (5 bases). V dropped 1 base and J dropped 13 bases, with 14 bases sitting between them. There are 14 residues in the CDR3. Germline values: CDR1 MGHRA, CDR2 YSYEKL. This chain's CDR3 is CASSQAMWGGPLHF. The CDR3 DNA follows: TGCGCCAGCAGCCAAGCTATGTGGGGGGGGCCCCTCCACTTT.

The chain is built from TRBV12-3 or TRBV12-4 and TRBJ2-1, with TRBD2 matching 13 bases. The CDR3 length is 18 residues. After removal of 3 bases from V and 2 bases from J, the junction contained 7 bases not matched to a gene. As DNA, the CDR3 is TGTGCCAGCAGTTTGCGGACTAGCGGGGGCCTTACCTACAATGAGCAGTTCTTC. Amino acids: CASSLRTSGGLTYNEQFF.

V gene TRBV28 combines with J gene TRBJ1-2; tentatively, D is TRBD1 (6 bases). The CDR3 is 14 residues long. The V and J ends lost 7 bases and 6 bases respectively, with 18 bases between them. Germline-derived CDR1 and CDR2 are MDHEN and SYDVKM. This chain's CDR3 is CASTSQGRLNGYTF. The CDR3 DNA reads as TGTGCCAGCACCTCGCAGGGGCGGTTGAATGGCTACACCTTC.

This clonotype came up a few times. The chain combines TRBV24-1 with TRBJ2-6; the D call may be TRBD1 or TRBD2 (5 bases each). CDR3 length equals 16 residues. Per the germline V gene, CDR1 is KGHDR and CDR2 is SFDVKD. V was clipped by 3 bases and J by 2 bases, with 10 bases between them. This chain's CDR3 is CATSDPPGPGANVLTF. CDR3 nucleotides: TGTGCCACCAGTGATCCCCCGGGACCTGGGGCCAACGTCCTGACTTTC.

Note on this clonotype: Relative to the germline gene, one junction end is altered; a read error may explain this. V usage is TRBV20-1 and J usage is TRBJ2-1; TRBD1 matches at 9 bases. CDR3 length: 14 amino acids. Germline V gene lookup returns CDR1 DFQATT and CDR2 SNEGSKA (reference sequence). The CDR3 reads CGAWDRVRYNEQFF. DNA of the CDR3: TGCGGTGCTTGGGACAGGGTGCGGTACAATGAGCAGTTCTTC.

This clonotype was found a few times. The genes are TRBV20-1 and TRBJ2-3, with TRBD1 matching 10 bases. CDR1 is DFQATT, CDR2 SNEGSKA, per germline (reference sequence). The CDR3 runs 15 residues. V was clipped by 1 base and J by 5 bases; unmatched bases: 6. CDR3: CSARVPDRGLDTQYF. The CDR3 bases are TGCAGTGCTAGAGTTCCGGACAGGGGGTTAGATACGCAGTATTTT.

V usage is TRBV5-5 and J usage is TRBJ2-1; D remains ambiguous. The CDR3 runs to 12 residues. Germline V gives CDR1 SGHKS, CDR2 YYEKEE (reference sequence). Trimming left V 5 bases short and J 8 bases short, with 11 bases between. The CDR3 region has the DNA TGTGCCAGCAGTCCAGAATGGCATGAGCAGTTCTTC. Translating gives CASSPEWHEQFF.

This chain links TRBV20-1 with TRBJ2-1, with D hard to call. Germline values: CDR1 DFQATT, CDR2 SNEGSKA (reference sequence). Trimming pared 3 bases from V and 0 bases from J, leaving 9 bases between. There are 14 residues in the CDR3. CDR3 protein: CSARVGSSYNEQFF. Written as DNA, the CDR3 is TGCAGTGCTAGGGTGGGGTCCTCCTACAATGAGCAGTTCTTC.

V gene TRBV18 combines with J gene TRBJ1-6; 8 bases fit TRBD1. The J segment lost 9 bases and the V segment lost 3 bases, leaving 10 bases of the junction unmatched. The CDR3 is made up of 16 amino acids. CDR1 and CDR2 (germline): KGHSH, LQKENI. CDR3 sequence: CASSPTSGTGVSPLHF. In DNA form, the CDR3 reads TGTGCCAGCTCACCGACCTCCGGGACAGGCGTTTCACCCCTCCACTTT.

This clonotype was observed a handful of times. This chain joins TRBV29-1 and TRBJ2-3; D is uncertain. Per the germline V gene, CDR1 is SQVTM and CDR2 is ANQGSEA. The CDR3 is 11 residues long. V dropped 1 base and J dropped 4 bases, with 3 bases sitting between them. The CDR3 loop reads CSVEVADTQYF. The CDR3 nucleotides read TGCAGCGTTGAAGTCGCAGATACGCAGTATTTT.

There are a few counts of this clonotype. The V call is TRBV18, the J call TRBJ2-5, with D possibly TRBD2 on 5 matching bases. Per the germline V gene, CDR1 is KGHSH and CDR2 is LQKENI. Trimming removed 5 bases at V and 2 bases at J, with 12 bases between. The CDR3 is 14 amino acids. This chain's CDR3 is CASSSGPGQETQYF. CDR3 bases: TGTGCCAGCTCATCAGGCCCGGGGCAAGAGACCCAGTACTTC.

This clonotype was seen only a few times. CDR3 DNA sequence: TGCGCCAGCAGCTTGGCCCCTAGTAGGCAGGGGGCTTCCTACGAGCAGTACTTC. Translation: CASSLAPSRQGASYEQYF. The V and J genes are TRBV5-1 and TRBJ2-7; 8 nucleotides agree with TRBD1. There are 18 residues in the CDR3. Germline CDR1 reads SGHRS; CDR2 reads YFSETQ. Germline trimming cut 0 bases from V and 1 base from J; bases unmatched to any gene: 12.

The CDR3: CASSRDRDSYTF. In DNA form, the CDR3 reads TGCGCCAGCAGCCGGGACAGGGACAGCTACACCTTC. This chain uses TRBV5-1 with TRBJ1-2; 9 bases match TRBD1. Trimming cost V 4 bases and J 9 bases; bases outside gene matches: 4. Germline V lookup: CDR1 SGHRS, CDR2 YFSETQ. The CDR3 runs 12 residues. Based on the CDR3 plus reference TRBV5-1 and TRBJ1-2, the full variable domain is KAGVTQTPRYLIKTRGQQVTLSCSPISGHRSVSWYQQTPGQGLQFLFEYFSETQRNKGNFPGRFSGRQFSNSRSEMNVSTLELGDSALYLCASSRDRDSYTFGSGTRLTVV.

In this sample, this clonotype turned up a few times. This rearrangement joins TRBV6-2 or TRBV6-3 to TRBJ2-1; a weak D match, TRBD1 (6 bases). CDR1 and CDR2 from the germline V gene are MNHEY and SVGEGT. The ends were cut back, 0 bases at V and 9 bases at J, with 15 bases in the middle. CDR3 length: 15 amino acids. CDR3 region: CASSYSVQGPGEQFF. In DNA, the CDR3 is TGTGCCAGCAGTTACTCGGTCCAGGGGCCCGGTGAGCAGTTCTTC.

CDR3: CATPGPVNGYTF. Written as DNA, the CDR3 is TGTGCCACGCCGGGGCCGGTGAATGGCTACACCTTC. The chain carries TRBV7-8 and TRBJ1-2; tentatively, D is TRBD1 (5 bases). CDR3 size: 12 residues. CDR1 and CDR2 from the germline V gene are SGHVS and FQNEAQ. V lost 10 bases, J lost 6 bases, and 15 bases lay in between.

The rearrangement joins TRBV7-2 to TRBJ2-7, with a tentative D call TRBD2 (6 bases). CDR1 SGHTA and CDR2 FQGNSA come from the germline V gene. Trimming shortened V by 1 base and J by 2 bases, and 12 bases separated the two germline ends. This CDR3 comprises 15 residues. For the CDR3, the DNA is TGTGCCAGCAGCTTAGGAGGCGGGGCGGCCTACGAGCAGTACTTC. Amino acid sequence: CASSLGGGAAYEQYF.

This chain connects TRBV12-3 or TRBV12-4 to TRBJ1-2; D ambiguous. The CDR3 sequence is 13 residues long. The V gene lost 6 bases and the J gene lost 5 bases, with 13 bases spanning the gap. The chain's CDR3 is CASSEKPGYGYTF. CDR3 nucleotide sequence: TGTGCCAGCAGCGAGAAACCGGGGTATGGCTACACCTTC.